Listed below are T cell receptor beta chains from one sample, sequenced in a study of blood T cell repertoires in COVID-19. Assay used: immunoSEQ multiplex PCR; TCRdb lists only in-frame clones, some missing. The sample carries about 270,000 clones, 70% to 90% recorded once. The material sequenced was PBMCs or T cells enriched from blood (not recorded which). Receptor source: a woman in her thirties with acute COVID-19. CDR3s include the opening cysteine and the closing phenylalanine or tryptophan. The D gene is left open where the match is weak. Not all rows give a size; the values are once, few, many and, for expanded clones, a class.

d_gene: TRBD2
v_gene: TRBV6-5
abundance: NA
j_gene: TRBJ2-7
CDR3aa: CASMGTSGTNEQYF
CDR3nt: TGTGCCAGCATGGGGACTAGCGGGACGAACGAGCAGTACTTC

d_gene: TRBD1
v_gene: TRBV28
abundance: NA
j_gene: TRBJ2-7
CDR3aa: CASSRYRTGVQGYEQYF
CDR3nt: TGTGCCAGCAGTCGGTACCGGACAGGGGTTCAAGGCTACGAGCAGTACTTC

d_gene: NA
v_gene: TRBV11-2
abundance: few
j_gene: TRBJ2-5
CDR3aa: CASSLGSSETQYF
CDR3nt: TGTGCCAGCAGCTTAGGTTCGTCAGAGACCCAGTACTTC

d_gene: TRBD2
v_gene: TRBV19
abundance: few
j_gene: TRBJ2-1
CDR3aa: CASSPLAGGPWNEQFF
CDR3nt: TGTGCCAGTAGTCCACTAGCGGGAGGGCCTTGGAATGAGCAGTTCTTC

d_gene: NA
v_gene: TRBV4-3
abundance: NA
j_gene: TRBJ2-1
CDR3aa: CASSQETISYNEQFF
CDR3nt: TGCGCCAGCAGCCAAGAGACTATCTCCTACAATGAGCAGTTCTTC

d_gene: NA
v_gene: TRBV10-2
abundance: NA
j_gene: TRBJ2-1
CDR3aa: CASSYYNEQFF
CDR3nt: TGCGCCAGCAGTTATTACAATGAGCAGTTCTTC

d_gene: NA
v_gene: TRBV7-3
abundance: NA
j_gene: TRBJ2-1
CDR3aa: CASSREGQGGQFF
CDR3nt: TGTGCCAGCAGCCGTGAAGGGCAGGGCGGGCAGTTCTTC

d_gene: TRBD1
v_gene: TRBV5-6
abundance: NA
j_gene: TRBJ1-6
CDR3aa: CASSHTGGNSPLHF
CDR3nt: TGTGCCAGCAGTCATACAGGGGGTAATTCACCCCTCCACTTT

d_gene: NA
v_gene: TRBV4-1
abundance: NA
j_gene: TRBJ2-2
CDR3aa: CASSQGQGHTGELFF
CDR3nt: TGCGCCAGCAGCCAAGGGCAGGGCCACACCGGGGAGCTGTTTTTT

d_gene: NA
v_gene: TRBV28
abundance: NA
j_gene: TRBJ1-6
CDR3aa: CASSWLGQTNSPLHF
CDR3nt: TGTGCCAGCAGCTGGTTGGGGCAGACCAATTCACCCCTCCACTTT

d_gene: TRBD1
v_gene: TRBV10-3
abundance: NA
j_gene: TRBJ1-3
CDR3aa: CAISDPPGLQGSGNTIYF
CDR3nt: TGTGCCATCAGTGACCCCCCAGGCCTACAGGGGTCTGGAAACACCATATATTTT

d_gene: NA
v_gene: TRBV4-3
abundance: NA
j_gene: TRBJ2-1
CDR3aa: CASSQEGGGGSSYNEQFF
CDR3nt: TGCGCCAGCAGCCAAGAAGGAGGGGGGGGCAGCTCCTACAATGAGCAGTTCTTC

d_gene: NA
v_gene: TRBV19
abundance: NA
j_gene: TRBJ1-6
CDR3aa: CATRGGFNSPLHF
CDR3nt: TGTGCTACTAGGGGGGGGTTCAATTCACCCCTCCACTTT

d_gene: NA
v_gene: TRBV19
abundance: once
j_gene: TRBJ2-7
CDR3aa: CASSISGSYEQYF
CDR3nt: TGTGCCAGTAGTATTAGCGGCAGCTACGAGCAGTACTTC

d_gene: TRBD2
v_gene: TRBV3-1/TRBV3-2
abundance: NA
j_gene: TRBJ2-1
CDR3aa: CASSHRLAGGPWEQFF
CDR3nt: TGTGCCAGCAGCCATCGACTAGCGGGAGGGCCGTGGGAGCAGTTCTTC

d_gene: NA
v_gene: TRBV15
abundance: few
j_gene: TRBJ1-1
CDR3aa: CATSRDRGEAFF
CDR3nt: TGTGCCACCAGCAGAGATCGGGGGGAAGCTTTCTTT

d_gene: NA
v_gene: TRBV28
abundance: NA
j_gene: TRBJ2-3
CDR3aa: CASSSQGLLVDTQYF
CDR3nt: TGTGCCAGCAGTTCACAGGGCCTCCTTGTCGATACGCAGTATTTT

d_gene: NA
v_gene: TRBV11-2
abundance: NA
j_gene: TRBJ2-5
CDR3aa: CASSLDKETQYF
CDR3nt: TGTGCCAGCAGCTTAGATAAAGAGACCCAGTACTTC

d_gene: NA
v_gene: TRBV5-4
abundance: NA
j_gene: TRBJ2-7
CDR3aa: CASSQATGTEQYF
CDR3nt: TGTGCCAGCAGCCAAGCCACAGGGACCGAGCAGTACTTC

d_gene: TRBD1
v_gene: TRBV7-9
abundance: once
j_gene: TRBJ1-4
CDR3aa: CASSPGGSNEKLFF
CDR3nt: TGTGCCAGCAGCCCAGGGGGATCTAATGAAAAACTGTTTTTT

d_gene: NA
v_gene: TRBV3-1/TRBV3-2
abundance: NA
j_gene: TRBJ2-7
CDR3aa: CASSREAGSEQYF
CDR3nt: TGTGCCAGCAGCCGGGAGGCCGGGAGCGAGCAGTACTTC

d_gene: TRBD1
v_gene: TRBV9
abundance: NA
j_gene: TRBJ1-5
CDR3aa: CASSVGQGGNQPQHF
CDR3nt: TGTGCCAGCAGCGTCGGACAGGGAGGGAATCAGCCCCAGCATTTT

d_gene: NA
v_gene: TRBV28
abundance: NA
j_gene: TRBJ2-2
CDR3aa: CASSVNGQNTGELFF
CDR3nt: TGTGCCAGCAGCGTAAACGGACAGAACACCGGGGAGCTGTTTTTT

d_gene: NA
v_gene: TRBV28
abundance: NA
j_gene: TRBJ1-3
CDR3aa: CASSSPGDRSGNTIYF
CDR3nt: TGTGCCAGCAGTTCCCCAGGGGACCGCTCTGGAAACACCATATATTTT

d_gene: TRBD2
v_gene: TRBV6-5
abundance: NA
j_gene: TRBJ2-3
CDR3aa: CASTLAGTDTQYF
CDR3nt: TGTGCCAGCACCCTAGCGGGCACAGATACGCAGTATTTT

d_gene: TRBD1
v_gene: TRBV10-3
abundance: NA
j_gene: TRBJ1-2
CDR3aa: CAISDDRGHGYTF
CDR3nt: TGTGCCATCAGTGACGACAGGGGGCATGGCTACACCTTC

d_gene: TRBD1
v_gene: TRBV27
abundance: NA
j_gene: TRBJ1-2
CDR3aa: CASSLQGIHGYTF
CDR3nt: TGTGCCAGCAGTCTACAGGGGATCCATGGCTACACCTTC

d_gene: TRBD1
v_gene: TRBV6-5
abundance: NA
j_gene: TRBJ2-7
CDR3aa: CASSTGQGAYEQYF
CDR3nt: TGTGCCAGCAGTACAGGACAGGGGGCGTACGAGCAGTACTTC

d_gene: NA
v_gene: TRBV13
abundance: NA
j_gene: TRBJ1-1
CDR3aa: CASSLQGLPEAFF
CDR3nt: TGTGCCAGCAGCCTACAGGGCCTCCCGGAAGCTTTCTTT

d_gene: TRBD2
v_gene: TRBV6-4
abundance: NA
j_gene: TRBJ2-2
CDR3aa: CASSVRLAGGPDTGELFF
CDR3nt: TGTGCCAGCAGTGTCCGACTAGCGGGAGGGCCAGACACCGGGGAGCTGTTTTTT

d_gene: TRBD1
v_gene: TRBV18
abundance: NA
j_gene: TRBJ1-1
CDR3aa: CASSSSGQLNTEAFF
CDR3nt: TGTGCCAGCTCATCATCGGGACAGCTGAACACTGAAGCTTTCTTT

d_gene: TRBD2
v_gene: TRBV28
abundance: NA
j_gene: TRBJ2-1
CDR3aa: CASSTSGRGYNEQFF
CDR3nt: TGTGCCAGCAGCACTAGCGGGAGAGGGTACAATGAGCAGTTCTTC

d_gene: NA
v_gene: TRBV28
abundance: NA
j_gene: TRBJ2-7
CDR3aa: CASSITGISSYEQYF
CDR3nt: TGTGCCAGCTCAATCACAGGCATCAGCTCCTACGAGCAGTACTTC

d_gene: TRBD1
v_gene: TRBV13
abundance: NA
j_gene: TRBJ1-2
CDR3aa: CASSIHRGRAEGYTF
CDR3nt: TGTGCCAGCAGCATACATAGGGGGCGCGCTGAGGGCTACACCTTC

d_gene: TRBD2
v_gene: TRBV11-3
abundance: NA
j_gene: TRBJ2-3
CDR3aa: CASSLGLAGATDTQYF
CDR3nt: TGTGCCAGCAGCCTCGGACTAGCGGGAGCAACAGATACGCAGTATTTT

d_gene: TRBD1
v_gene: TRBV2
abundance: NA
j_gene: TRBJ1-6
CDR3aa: CASGTGNNSPLHF
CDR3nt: TGTGCCAGCGGGACAGGGAATAATTCACCCCTCCACTTT

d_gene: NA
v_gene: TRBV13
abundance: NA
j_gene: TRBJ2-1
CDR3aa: CASSASDSYNEQFF
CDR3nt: TGTGCCAGCAGCGCGAGCGACTCCTACAATGAGCAGTTCTTC

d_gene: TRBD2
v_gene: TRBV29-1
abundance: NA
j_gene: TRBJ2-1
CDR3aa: CSVTGTSDGEQFF
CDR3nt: TGCAGCGTTACCGGGACTAGTGATGGTGAGCAGTTCTTC

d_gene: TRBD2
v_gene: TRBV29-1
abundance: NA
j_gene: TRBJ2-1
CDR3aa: CSAWTSGSPGNEQFF
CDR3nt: TGCAGCGCCTGGACTAGCGGGAGCCCCGGGAATGAGCAGTTCTTC

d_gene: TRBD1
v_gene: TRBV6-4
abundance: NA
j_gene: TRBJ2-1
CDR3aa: CASSARDRGNNEQFF
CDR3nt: TGTGCCAGCAGTGCCCGGGACAGGGGTAACAATGAGCAGTTCTTC

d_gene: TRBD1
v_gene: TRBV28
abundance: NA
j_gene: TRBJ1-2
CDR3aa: CASSPTGGAWGYGYTF
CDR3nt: TGTGCCAGCAGTCCCACAGGGGGCGCGTGGGGCTATGGCTACACCTTC

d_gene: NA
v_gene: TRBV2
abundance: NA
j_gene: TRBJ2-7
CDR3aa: CASSGDTPYEQYF
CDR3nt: TGTGCCAGCAGTGGGGACACACCCTACGAGCAGTACTTC

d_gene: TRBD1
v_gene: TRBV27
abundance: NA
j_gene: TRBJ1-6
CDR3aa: CASSLPWTGTVNSPLHF
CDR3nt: TGTGCCAGCAGTTTACCCTGGACCGGGACAGTCAATTCACCCCTCCACTTT

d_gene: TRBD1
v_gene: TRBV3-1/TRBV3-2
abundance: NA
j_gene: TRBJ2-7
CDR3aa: CASSQPTGGEQYF
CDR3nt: TGTGCCAGCAGCCAACCCACAGGGGGGGAGCAGTACTTC

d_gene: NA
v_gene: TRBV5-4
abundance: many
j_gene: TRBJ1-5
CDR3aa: CASSLQYPQHF
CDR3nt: TGTGCCAGCAGCTTGCAGTATCCCCAGCATTTT

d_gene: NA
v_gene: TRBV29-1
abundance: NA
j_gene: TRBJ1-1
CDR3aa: CSADRNTEAFF
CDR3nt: TGCAGCGCCGACAGAAACACTGAAGCTTTCTTT

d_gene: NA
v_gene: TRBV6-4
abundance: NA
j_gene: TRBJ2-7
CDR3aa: CASSDELEWETYEQYF
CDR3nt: TGTGCCAGCAGTGACGAGCTGGAGTGGGAGACCTACGAGCAGTACTTC

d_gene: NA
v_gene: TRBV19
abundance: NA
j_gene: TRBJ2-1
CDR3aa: CASRDYNEQFF
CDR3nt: TGTGCCAGCCGGGACTACAATGAGCAGTTCTTC

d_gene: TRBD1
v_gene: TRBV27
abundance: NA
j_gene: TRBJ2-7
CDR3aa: CASSPSTSGQGYEQYF
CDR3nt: TGTGCCAGCAGTCCTTCTACTTCGGGACAGGGCTACGAGCAGTACTTC

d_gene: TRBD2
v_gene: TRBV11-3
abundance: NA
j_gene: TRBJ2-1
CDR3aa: CASSSFLAGGPIGEQFF
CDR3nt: TGTGCCAGCAGCTCCTTCCTAGCGGGAGGGCCGATAGGTGAGCAGTTCTTC

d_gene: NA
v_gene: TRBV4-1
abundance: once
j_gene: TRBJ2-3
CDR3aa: CASSQAFDSRTDTQYF
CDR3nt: TGCGCCAGCAGCCAAGCTTTCGACAGTCGCACAGATACGCAGTATTTT

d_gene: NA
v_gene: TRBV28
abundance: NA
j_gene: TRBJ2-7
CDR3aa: CASSLTGTQYEQYF
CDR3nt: TGTGCCAGCAGTCTAACCGGGACTCAATACGAGCAGTACTTC